Each of the 18 T cell receptor beta chains below was sequenced from the same sample in a study of tumor and adjacent non-tumor tissue in lung cancer. No cell sorting was done before RNA was extracted from the tissue. The library came from three nested PCR rounds adapted from ARM-PCR protocols. TCRdb re-called the multiplex PCR reads through MiXCR, storing one row per CDR3 protein. The table records approximately 120,000 distinct CDR3 sequences, about 66% of them present only once. Sequenced material: lung tumor tissue. The source of these receptors is a young man with non-small cell lung cancer.

This clonotype was counted only a few times. The rearrangement links TRBV24-1 to TRBJ2-1; D is perhaps TRBD2 (7 bases). The CDR3 covers 13 residues. V lost 9 bases, J lost 8 bases, and 16 bases lay in between. Per the germline V gene, CDR1 is KGHDR and CDR2 is SFDVKD. The CDR3 DNA reads as TGTGCCACCGGGGGGGCCCTTGGCGATGAGCAGTTCTTC. It encodes CATGGALGDEQFF.

The rearrangement uses TRBV13 and TRBJ2-4; the D gene could be TRBD1 or TRBD2 (6 bases each). From germline, CDR1 is PRHDT and CDR2 FYEKMQ (reference sequence). V was shortened by 2 bases and J by 2 bases, with 13 bases between the two germline ends. CDR3 length: 16 residues. Written as DNA, the CDR3 is TGTGCCAGCAGCTTAACGGGGGCGTTAACCAAAAACATTCAGTACTTC. Amino acids: CASSLTGALTKNIQYF.

This chain uses TRBV4-2 with TRBJ2-3; D perhaps matches TRBD2 (7 bases). CDR1 and CDR2 (germline): LGHNA, YNFKEQ. There are 15 residues in the CDR3. V was pared by 4 bases and J by 4 bases, with 15 bases between. The CDR3 region is CASSPAGGGADTQYF. The CDR3 coding sequence is TGTGCCAGCAGCCCCGCGGGCGGGGGCGCAGATACGCAGTATTTT.

Comment on this clonotype: Because the CDR3 is missing its conserved closing phenylalanine or tryptophan, this is likely a read error. The chain joins TRBV11-2 to TRBJ2-1; TRBD2 might be the D (6 bases). Germline V lookup: CDR1 SGHAT, CDR2 FQNNGV. V was clipped by 5 bases and J by 9 bases, with 23 bases between them. The CDR3 totals 16 residues. CDR3 coding DNA: TGTGCCAGCAGCCTATTAAGCGGGTGGGCAGTTAGTGAGCAGTTCTCC. This codes for CASSLLSGWAVSEQFS.

In regard to this clonotype: Possible read error: a much larger clone is one base away. V is TRBV6-6 and J is TRBJ2-2, with D hard to call. The length of the CDR3 is 14 residues. Trimming left V 5 bases short and J 1 base short, with 8 bases between. Germline assignment: CDR1 MNHNY and CDR2 SVGAGI (reference sequence). The CDR3 protein is CASSNNRNTGELFF. CDR3 DNA sequence: TGTGCCAGCAGTAACAACAGGAACACCGGGGAGCTGTTTTTT.

This clonotype showed up just a few times. The germline gene is not matched at one end of the junction; a read error may be the cause. The chain joins TRBV11-3 to TRBJ2-5; D might be TRBD1 or TRBD2, each matching 5 bases. Germline-derived CDR1 and CDR2 are SGHNT and YENEEA. This CDR3 region has 13 residues. This CDR3 is CSSSTWDRGTQYF. The CDR3 DNA reads TGTTCCAGCAGCACCTGGGACCGGGGCACCCAGTACTTC.

In the case of this clonotype: One junction end does not reproduce the germline sequence, and a read error may be involved. This chain joins TRBV6-5 and TRBJ2-2; D may correspond to TRBD1 or TRBD2 (5 bases each). Germline CDR1 and CDR2: MNHEY and SVGAGI. The length of the CDR3 is 15 residues. Here the CDR3 reads CASHPGAINAGDLFF. The CDR3 bases are TGTGCCAGCCACCCCGGGGCTATTAACGCCGGGGATCTGTTTTTT.

The chain is built from TRBV20-1 and TRBJ2-1, with D tentatively TRBD1 or TRBD2 (6 bases each). The germline V gene encodes CDR1 DFQATT and CDR2 SNEGSKA (reference sequence). This CDR3 contains 14 residues. As DNA, the CDR3 is TGCAGAGCTCCAGAGGGGGGACAAAACAATGAGCAGTTCTTC. Amino acid sequence: CRAPEGGQNNEQFF.

This clonotype was picked up many times. The rearrangement joins TRBV11-2 to TRBJ2-2, with a possible D match to TRBD1 (6 bases). The V end lost 4 bases, the J end lost 0 bases, and 12 bases lay between the germline ends. The CDR3 is made up of 16 amino acids. Per germline, CDR1 SGHAT and CDR2 FQNNGV. CDR3 sequence: CASSSRTAANTGELFF. CDR3 nucleotides: TGTGCCAGCAGCTCACGGACAGCTGCGAACACCGGGGAGCTGTTTTTT.

The V call is TRBV30, the J call TRBJ1-3, with no clear D. Trimming cost V 0 bases and J 4 bases, with 4 bases left between them. The CDR3 runs 12 residues. From germline, CDR1 is GTSNPN and CDR2 SVGIG (reference sequence). The DNA of the CDR3 is TGTGCCTGGAGTGTTTGGGGAAACACCATATATTTT. Encoded protein: CAWSVWGNTIYF.

The rearrangement uses TRBV6-1 and TRBJ2-1, with 14 positions matching TRBD2. With V trimmed by 6 bases and J by 10 bases, 11 bases remained unmatched. The germline gives CDR1 MNHNS, CDR2 SASEGT. CDR3 size: 16 residues. The CDR3 nucleotides are TGTGCCAGCAGCAAAAGAGGGACTAGCGGGAGTATGGAGCAGTTCTTC. Translation: CASSKRGTSGSMEQFF.

As to this clonotype: It may be a read error: a sequence one base away is much more abundant. The chain links TRBV6-5 to TRBJ1-2, with no clear D. With 6 bases removed from V and 2 bases from J, the gap between germline ends came to 10 bases. The germline V gene encodes CDR1 MNHEY and CDR2 SVGAGI. The CDR3 spans 13 residues. The CDR3 here is CASSSEGNYGYTF. The CDR3 region has the DNA TGTGCCAGCAGCTCAGAGGGAAACTATGGCTACACCTTC.

The gene calls are TRBV11-2 and TRBJ2-1; D remains ambiguous. The last part of the DNA fits TRBJ2-7 better; the J call may be wrong. CDR3 size: 12 residues. Germline CDR1 and CDR2: SGHAT and FQNNGV. In nucleotides, the CDR3 is TGTGCCAGCAGCTTAGGTGACGATGAGCAGTACTTC. Protein product: CASSLGDDEQYF.

This rearrangement joins TRBV29-1 to TRBJ2-1; the D is unclear. V was pared by 4 bases and J by 3 bases, with 19 bases between. Germline CDR1 is SQVTM and CDR2 is ANQGSEA. This CDR3 spans 16 amino acids. CDR3 DNA sequence: TGCAGCGTTGTAAGAACGGCTTGGAGCTACTACAATGAGCAGTTCTTC. Protein: CSVVRTAWSYYNEQFF.

The CDR3 region is CSALDRTICEQYF. CDR3 bases: TGCAGTGCCCTGGACAGGACGATCTGCGAGCAGTACTTC. The chain uses TRBV20-1 and TRBJ2-7, with 7 bases fitting TRBD1. V lost 6 bases to trimming and J lost 6 bases; unmatched junction nucleotides: 11. CDR3 length: 13 amino acids. CDR1 is DFQATT and CDR2 is SNEGSKA in the germline V gene (reference sequence).

As for this clonotype: At one end, the junction sequence differs from germline, possibly due to a read error. This sequence joins TRBV11-1 and TRBJ2-5; tentatively, D is TRBD1 (6 bases). This CDR3 has 15 amino acids. Germline lookup yields CDR1 SGHAT and CDR2 FQDESV (reference sequence). CDR3 sequence: CASGAHLGQAEIQYF. In DNA form, the CDR3 reads TGTGCCAGCGGCGCCCACTTGGGACAAGCGGAGATCCAGTACTTC.

In this sample, this clonotype turned up a few times. A read error may be the cause here, since a much bigger clone is one base away. The CDR3 loop reads CVSRSGGTSTYEQYF. CDR3 bases: TGTGTCAGCAGGTCAGGCGGGACATCGACCTACGAGCAGTACTTC. This chain links TRBV6-6 with TRBJ2-7; D possibly matches TRBD1 or TRBD2 (6 bases each). The CDR3 has 15 residues. From germline, CDR1 is MNHNY and CDR2 SVGAGI (reference sequence).

Of note for this clonotype: Likely a read error: the CDR3 ends without its conserved phenylalanine or tryptophan. The chain is built from TRBV11-2 and TRBJ2-7, with D possibly being TRBD1 (5 bases). CDR1 and CDR2 from the germline V gene are SGHAT and FQNNGV. V was pared by 2 bases and J by 2 bases, with 10 bases between. The CDR3 spans 14 residues. The CDR3 region has the DNA TGTGCCAGCAGCTTATCAGGGCAAGCCTACGAGCAGTACCTC. Its protein is CASSLSGQAYEQYL.